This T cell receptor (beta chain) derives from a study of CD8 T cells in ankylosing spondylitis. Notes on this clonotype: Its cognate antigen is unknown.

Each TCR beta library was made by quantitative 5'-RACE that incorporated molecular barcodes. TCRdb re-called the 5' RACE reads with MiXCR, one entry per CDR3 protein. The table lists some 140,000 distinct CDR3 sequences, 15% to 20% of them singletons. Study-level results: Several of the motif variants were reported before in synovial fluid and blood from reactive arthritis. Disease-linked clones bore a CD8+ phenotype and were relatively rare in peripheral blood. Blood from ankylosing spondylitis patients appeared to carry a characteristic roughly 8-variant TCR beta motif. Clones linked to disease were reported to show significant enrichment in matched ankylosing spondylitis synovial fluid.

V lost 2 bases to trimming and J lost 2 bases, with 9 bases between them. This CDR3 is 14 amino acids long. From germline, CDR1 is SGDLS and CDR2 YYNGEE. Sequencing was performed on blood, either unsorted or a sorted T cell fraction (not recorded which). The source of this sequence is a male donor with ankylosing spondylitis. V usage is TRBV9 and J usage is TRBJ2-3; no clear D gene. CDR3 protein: CASSVARYTDTQYF. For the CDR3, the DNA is TGTGCCAGCAGCGTGGCCCGATACACAGATACGCAGTATTTT.